This T cell receptor (beta chain) was obtained from a study of blood T cell repertoires in COVID-19. The authors' processing: Cell counts per sample came from amplifying reference gene primers. The method was immunoSEQ multiplex PCR; TCRdb's version includes in-frame clones alone and lacks a portion of them. From that table come the V and J calls and clone size; the DNA was used to work out D and trimming. The sample shows 75,000 to 90,000 clones, around 82% of them seen only once. Germline CDR1 is SGHAT and CDR2 is FQNNGV. V was trimmed by 1 base and J by 5 bases, leaving 15 bases between them. The CDR3 length is 15 residues.

This chain joins TRBV11-2 and TRBJ2-7; a possible D gene is TRBD1 (5 bases). What was sequenced was peripheral blood. The receptor was isolated from a man aged 60-69 years with COVID-19, enrolled during active disease. Here the CDR3 reads CASSLVLGVTHEQYF. The CDR3 DNA reads as TGTGCCAGCAGCTTAGTTTTAGGGGTCACTCACGAGCAGTACTTC.